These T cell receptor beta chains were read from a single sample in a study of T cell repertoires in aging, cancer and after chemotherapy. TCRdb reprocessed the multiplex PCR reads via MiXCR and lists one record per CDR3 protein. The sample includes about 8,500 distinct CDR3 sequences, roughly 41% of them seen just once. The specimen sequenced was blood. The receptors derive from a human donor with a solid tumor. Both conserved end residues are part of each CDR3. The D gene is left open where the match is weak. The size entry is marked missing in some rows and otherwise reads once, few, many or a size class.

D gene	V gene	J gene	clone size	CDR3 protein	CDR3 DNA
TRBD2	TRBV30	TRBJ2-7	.	CAWSLYGGGVQYF	TGTGCCTGGAGCCTCTATGGGGGAGGGGTGCAGTACTTC
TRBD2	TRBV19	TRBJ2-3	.	CASETSGSGDTQYF	TGTGCCAGCGAGACTAGCGGGAGTGGGGATACGCAGTATTTT
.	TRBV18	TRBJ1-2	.	CASSPRWDGAGYTF	TGTGCCAGCTCACCACGGTGGGACGGGGCAGGCTACACCTTC
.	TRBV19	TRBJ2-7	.	CASSLDRSYEQYF	TGTGCCAGCAGCTTAGACAGATCCTACGAGCAGTACTTC
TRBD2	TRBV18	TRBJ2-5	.	CASSPTLLARMETQYF	TGTGCCAGCTCACCTACCCTACTAGCGAGAATGGAGACCCAGTACTTC
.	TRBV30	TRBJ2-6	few	CAWSRGSGANVLTF	TGTGCCTGGAGTAGGGGCTCTGGGGCCAACGTCCTGACTTTC
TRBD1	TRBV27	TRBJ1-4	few	CASSLIPDRGTNEKLFF	TGTGCCAGCAGTCTGATCCCGGACAGGGGAACTAATGAAAAACTGTTTTTT
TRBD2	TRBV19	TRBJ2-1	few	CASSMTSGVYNEQFF	TGTGCCAGTAGTATGACTAGCGGGGTCTACAATGAGCAGTTCTTC
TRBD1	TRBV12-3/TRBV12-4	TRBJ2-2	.	CASSPGTGRMNTGELFF	TGTGCCAGCAGTCCTGGGACAGGAAGAATGAACACCGGGGAGCTGTTTTTT
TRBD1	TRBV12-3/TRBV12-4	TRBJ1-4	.	CASSLTGDLEDEKLFF	TGTGCCAGCAGTCTCACAGGGGACCTGGAGGATGAAAAACTGTTTTTT
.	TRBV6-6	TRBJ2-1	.	CASSYSRVYNEQFF	TGTGCCAGCAGTTACTCGAGGGTGTACAATGAGCAGTTCTTC
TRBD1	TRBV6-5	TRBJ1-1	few	CASRRDRVSTEAFF	TGTGCCAGCAGGAGGGACAGGGTGAGCACTGAAGCTTTCTTT
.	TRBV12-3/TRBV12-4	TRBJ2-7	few	CASRSSGKSYEQYF	TGTGCCAGCAGGAGTAGCGGAAAGAGCTACGAGCAGTACTTC
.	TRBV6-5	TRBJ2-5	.	CASSYLWRGGETQYF	TGTGCCAGCAGTTACCTCTGGCGGGGCGGGGAGACCCAGTACTTC
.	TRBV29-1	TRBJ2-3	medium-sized	CSVRAEYPSTDTQYF	TGCAGCGTCCGGGCGGAATACCCTAGCACAGATACGCAGTATTTT
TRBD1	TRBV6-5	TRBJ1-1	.	CASSYSLGQSNTEAFF	TGTGCCAGCAGTTACTCTCTGGGACAGTCGAACACTGAAGCTTTCTTT
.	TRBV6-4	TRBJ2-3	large	CASSDSAESADTQYF	TGTGCCAGCAGTGACTCGGCGGAGTCGGCCGATACGCAGTATTTT
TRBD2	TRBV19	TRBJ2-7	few	CATKLAASYEQYF	TGTGCCACTAAGCTAGCGGCCTCCTACGAGCAGTACTTC
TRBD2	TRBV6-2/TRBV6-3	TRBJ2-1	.	CASSTSGTYNEQFF	TGTGCCAGCAGCACTAGCGGGACCTACAATGAGCAGTTCTTC
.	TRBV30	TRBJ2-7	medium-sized	CAWRDFYEQYF	TGTGCCTGGAGGGACTTCTACGAGCAGTACTTC
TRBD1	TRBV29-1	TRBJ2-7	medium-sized	CSVYTGTGVSEQYF	TGCAGCGTGTATACCGGGACAGGGGTATCCGAGCAGTACTTC
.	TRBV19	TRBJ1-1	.	CASRAGQTEAFF	TGTGCCAGCAGGGCCGGCCAGACTGAAGCTTTCTTT
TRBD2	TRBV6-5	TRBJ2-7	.	CASSHWTSGRAYEQYF	TGTGCCAGCAGTCATTGGACTAGCGGGAGGGCCTACGAGCAGTACTTC
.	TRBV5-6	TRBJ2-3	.	CASSLESLGTDTQYF	TGTGCCAGCAGCTTGGAATCCTTGGGCACAGATACGCAGTATTTT
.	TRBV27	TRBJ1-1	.	CASSLERQGALETEAFF	TGTGCCAGCAGTTTAGAACGGCAGGGTGCCCTCGAGACTGAAGCTTTCTTT
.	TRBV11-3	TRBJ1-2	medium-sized	CASSFGSAVGYTF	TGTGCCAGCAGCTTCGGTTCGGCGGTTGGCTACACCTTC
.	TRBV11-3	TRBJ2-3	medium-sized	CASSSRPTSTDTQYF	TGTGCCAGCAGCTCACGGCCTACTAGCACAGATACGCAGTATTTT
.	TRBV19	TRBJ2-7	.	CASSDGTPAYEQYF	TGTGCCAGTAGTGACGGGACACCGGCCTACGAGCAGTACTTC
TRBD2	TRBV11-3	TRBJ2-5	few	CASSLDAGGRGKTQYF	TGTGCCAGCAGCTTAGATGCTGGTGGGAGGGGAAAGACCCAGTACTTC
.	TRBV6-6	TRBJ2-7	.	CASSYKGGDYEQYF	TGTGCCAGCAGTTACAAGGGCGGCGACTACGAGCAGTACTTC
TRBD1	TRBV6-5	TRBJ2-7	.	CASTGDRSRGTYEQYF	TGTGCCAGCACCGGGGACAGGTCGAGAGGTACCTACGAGCAGTACTTC
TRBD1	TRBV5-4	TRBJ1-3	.	CASSPSTGAGNTIYF	TGTGCCAGCAGCCCGTCGACAGGGGCCGGAAACACCATATATTTT
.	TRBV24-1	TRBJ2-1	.	CATGKTDSLYNEQFF	TGTGCCACCGGAAAGACTGATTCCCTTTACAATGAGCAGTTCTTC
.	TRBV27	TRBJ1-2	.	CASSLRAGGGSYGYTF	TGTGCCAGCAGTTTGCGGGCTGGTGGGGGGAGCTATGGCTACACCTTC
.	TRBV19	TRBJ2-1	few	CASSRQQTYNEQFF	TGTGCCAGTTCCCGGCAGCAGACCTACAATGAGCAGTTCTTC
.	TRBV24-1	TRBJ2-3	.	CATSDLLRLYTDTQYF	TGTGCCACCAGTGATTTGTTGAGACTATACACAGATACGCAGTATTTT
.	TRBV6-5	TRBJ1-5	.	CASSQRGRGRGQPQHF	TGTGCCAGCAGTCAACGCGGCAGGGGAAGAGGACAGCCCCAGCATTTT
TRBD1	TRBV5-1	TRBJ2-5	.	CASSRDVGGQQETQYF	TGCGCCAGCAGCAGAGATGTAGGGGGACAGCAAGAGACCCAGTACTTC
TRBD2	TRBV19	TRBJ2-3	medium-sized	CATSGRHTDTQYF	TGTGCCACTAGCGGGCGGCACACAGATACGCAGTATTTT
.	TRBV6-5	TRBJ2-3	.	CASSYDGSAGTDTQYF	TGTGCCAGCAGTTACGACGGGTCCGCGGGCACAGATACGCAGTATTTT
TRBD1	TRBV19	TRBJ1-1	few	CASTLGTGFGEAFF	TGTGCCAGTACCTTGGGGACAGGGTTCGGTGAAGCTTTCTTT
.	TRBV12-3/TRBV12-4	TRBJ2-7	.	CASSGRYEQYF	TGTGCCAGCAGTGGACGCTACGAGCAGTACTTC
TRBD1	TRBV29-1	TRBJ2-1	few	CSVTGGSYNEQFF	TGCAGCGTTACAGGGGGTTCTTACAATGAGCAGTTCTTC
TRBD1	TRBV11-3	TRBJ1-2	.	CASRIGTGGDHGYTF	TGTGCCAGCAGAATCGGGACAGGGGGCGATCATGGCTACACCTTC
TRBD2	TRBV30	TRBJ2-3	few	CAASGVTDTQYF	TGTGCCGCTAGCGGGGTCACAGATACGCAGTATTTT
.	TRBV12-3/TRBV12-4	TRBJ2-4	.	CASRDSLAKNIQYF	TGTGCCAGCAGGGACAGTTTAGCCAAAAACATTCAGTACTTC